This TCR beta chain was sequenced in a study of T cell responses to AZD1222 COVID-19 vaccine. Generated by immunoSEQ multiplex PCR, the TCRdb table keeps only in-frame clones and is missing some. The table includes 70,000 or so clones, roughly 84% detected once. About this clone itself: Its matching antigen is unknown.

In germline, CDR1 is MNHEY, CDR2 SMNVEV (reference sequence). CDR3 length: 16 residues. V lost 6 bases, J lost 2 bases, and 8 bases stayed unmatched. Study results and limitations: Reportedly, nearly half the spike-specific TCRs target unmutated variant regions.

The sequences come from peripheral blood, collected on day 0 of AZD1222 vaccination. The TCR comes from an adult in good health. The chain links TRBV27 to TRBJ1-2, with 11 bases identical to TRBD1. The CDR3 DNA reads TGTGCCAGCAGGGGGACAGGGGGGCGGTTCAACTATGGCTACACCTTC. Protein: CASRGTGGRFNYGYTF.